Here is one T cell receptor (beta chain) with its context. The data originate from a study of blood T cell dynamics during melanoma immunotherapy. Time point indicated: pre-treatment baseline. Germline CDR1 is MNHEY and CDR2 is SMNVEV (reference sequence). The CDR3 has 16 residues. Trimming shortened V by 5 bases and J by 0 bases, and 14 bases separated the two germline ends. This table comes from immunoSEQ multiplex PCR, and its TCRdb copy is limited to in-frame clones, with some not included. The repertoire has approximately 4,900 clones, 70% to 90% of them found once; the top ten carry 30% to 40%. Sequencing used blood, obtained from a patient treated with checkpoint blockade. This sequence joins TRBV27 and TRBJ2-4; tentatively, D is TRBD2 (5 bases). The clonotype originates from a human donor with melanoma. The CDR3 loop reads CASSPLGSGAKNIQYF. The CDR3 region has the DNA TGTGCCAGCAGTCCTTTGGGGAGTGGAGCCAAAAACATTCAGTACTTC.